In its sample, the clone carrying this TCR beta chain was seen once. Antigen specificity is unknown. Using immunoSEQ multiplex PCR, the repertoire was profiled, and TCRdb retains in-frame clones only, with some absent. The table includes about 75,000 clones, around 83% detected once. Individuals having autoimmune disease history or systemic immunosuppression were not enrolled. This record comes from a study of OX40 agonist ivuxolimab in advanced cancers. Study information: The dose-escalation cohort had hepatocellular carcinoma, melanoma, renal cell or head and neck cancer. Antecedent anti-PD-1, anti-PD-L1 or anti-CTLA-4 therapy was permissible, with roughly 36% having received some. Study-level findings and limits: Expanded clones tended on average to be more numerous among CD8+ T cells than CD4+.

The sequencing used CD4+ or CD8+ T cells sorted from blood, collected in a trial of the OX40 agonist ivuxolimab. This clonotype was sampled from an adult with an advanced solid tumor such as melanoma, head and neck, liver or kidney cancer.

The CDR3 is CASSLGEGLSEAFF. CDR3 DNA sequence: TGTGCCAGCAGCTTGGGGGAGGGACTCTCTGAAGCTTTCTTT. The V gene is TRBV13, the J gene TRBJ1-1; D possibly corresponds to TRBD1 (5 bases). The germline CDR1 and CDR2 sequences are PRHDT and FYEKMQ (reference sequence). With 3 bases removed from V and 6 bases from J, the gap between germline ends came to 14 bases. The CDR3 is 14 amino acids.